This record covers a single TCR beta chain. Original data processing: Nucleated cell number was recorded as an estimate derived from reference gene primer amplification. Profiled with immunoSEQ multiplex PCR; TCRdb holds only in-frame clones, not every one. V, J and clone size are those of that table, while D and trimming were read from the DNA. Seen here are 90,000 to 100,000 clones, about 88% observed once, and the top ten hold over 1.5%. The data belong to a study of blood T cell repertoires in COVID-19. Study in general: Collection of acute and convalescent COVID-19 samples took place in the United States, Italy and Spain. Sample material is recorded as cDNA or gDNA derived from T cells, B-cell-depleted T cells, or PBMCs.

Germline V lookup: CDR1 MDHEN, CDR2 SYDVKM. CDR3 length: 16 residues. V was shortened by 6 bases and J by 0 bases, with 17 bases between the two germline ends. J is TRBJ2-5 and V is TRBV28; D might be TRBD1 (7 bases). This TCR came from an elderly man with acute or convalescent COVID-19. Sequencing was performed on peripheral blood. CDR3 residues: CASSLFGGGDQETQYF. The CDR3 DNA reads TGTGCCAGCAGCCTGTTTGGAGGGGGCGACCAAGAGACCCAGTACTTC.